The 13 T cell receptor beta chains below all came from one sample that was sequenced in a study of T cell changes during pregnancy in multiple sclerosis (dated by TCRdb to about 2019). Receptors were amplified or captured by the immunoSEQ multiplex PCR assay. This immuneACCESS table, as held by TCRdb, lists in-frame sequences with V and J called but not all clones. Of the missing ones, under half trace to an unresolved V gene in checked studies; the others have no known cause. This sample is represented by nearly 110,000 clones; approximately 90% of them were singletons. The leading ten clones occupy less than 2% of the sample. The sample consisted of peripheral blood, taken after pregnancy. Every receptor here comes from a female donor with multiple sclerosis, enrolled in a pregnancy study.

The chain recombines TRBV6-1 with TRBJ1-2, with a weak D call TRBD1 (5 bases). Trimming took 4 bases from V and 4 from J, leaving 13 bases between them. Per the germline V gene, CDR1 is MNHNS and CDR2 is SASEGT. This CDR3 has 14 amino acids. The CDR3 region has the DNA TGTGCCAGCAGTGGCCTAAGGGGCAGCTATGGCTACACCTTC. Translating gives CASSGLRGSYGYTF.

The chain couples TRBV28 to TRBJ2-2; D may be TRBD2 (5 bases). Trimming removed 3 bases at V and 6 bases at J, with 11 bases between. This CDR3 contains 14 residues. Germline CDR1 reads MDHEN; CDR2 reads SYDVKM. The CDR3 DNA sequence: TGTGCCAGCAGTTTCCCCACTAGAGCCGGGGAGCTGTTTTTT. This gives the protein CASSFPTRAGELFF.

The gene calls are TRBV27 and TRBJ2-1, with TRBD2 as a possible D gene (6 bases). CDR1 and CDR2 from the germline V gene are MNHEY and SMNVEV (reference sequence). Trimming took off 1 base at V and 9 bases at J, with 16 bases between the two ends. The CDR3 has 15 amino acids. CDR3 loop: CASSLFGPGDSEQFF. For the CDR3, the DNA is TGTGCCAGCAGTTTATTTGGTCCCGGGGACTCTGAGCAGTTCTTC.

The chain is built from TRBV9 and TRBJ1-1; 9 bases match TRBD1. The length of the CDR3 is 15 residues. J lost 6 bases, V lost 0 bases, and 6 bases had no gene match. Germline CDR1 reads SGDLS; CDR2 reads YYNGEE. CDR3 in amino acids: CASSVEAGTGSEAFF. The CDR3 DNA sequence: TGTGCCAGCAGCGTAGAGGCCGGGACAGGGTCTGAAGCTTTCTTT.

The chain recombines TRBV2 with TRBJ2-1; D uncertain. Trimming shortened V by 2 bases and J by 4 bases, and 9 bases separated the two germline ends. Germline loops: CDR1 SNHLY, CDR2 FYNNEI. The CDR3 is 14 residues long. CDR3 nucleotides: TGTGCCAGCAGTGAACCCCCGCGGTACAATGAGCAGTTCTTC. Its translation: CASSEPPRYNEQFF.

The table lists this clone with a count of one. V is TRBV19 and J is TRBJ2-3; TRBD2 agrees at 12 bases. Trimming at V came to 6 bases and at J to 2 bases, leaving 6 bases not matched to a gene. This CDR3 is built from 16 residues. Germline loops: CDR1 LNHDA, CDR2 SQIVND (reference sequence). The CDR3 region is CASRSGLAGLTDTQYF. The CDR3 DNA reads TGTGCCAGTAGATCGGGACTAGCGGGTCTCACAGATACGCAGTATTTT.

This chain joins TRBV7-2 and TRBJ2-4; the D gene is possibly TRBD2 (6 bases). V was trimmed by 1 base and J by 4 bases, leaving 17 bases between them. The CDR3 spans 17 residues. Germline V lookup: CDR1 SGHTA, CDR2 FQGNSA. The CDR3, as DNA: TGTGCCAGCAGCTTAGGGGCAGGGCTGGGGGGTAAAAACATTCAGTACTTC. Translation gives CASSLGAGLGGKNIQYF. The whole variable domain, filled in from reference TRBV7-2 and TRBJ2-4, reads GAGVSQSPSNKVTEKGKDVELRCDPISGHTALYWYRQSLGQGLEFLIYFQGNSAPDKSGLPSDRFSAERTGGSVSTLTIQRTQQEDSAVYLCASSLGAGLGGKNIQYFGAGTRLSVL.

This clone was found once. The V call is TRBV27, the J call TRBJ2-7; TRBD2 matches 7 bases. CDR1 is MNHEY and CDR2 is SMNVEV in the germline V gene (reference sequence). The CDR3 spans 13 residues. With 2 bases clipped from V and 3 bases from J, the junction kept 1 base outside the gene matches. The CDR3 is CASSLGEGYEQYF. The CDR3 DNA reads as TGTGCCAGCAGTTTAGGGGAGGGCTACGAGCAGTACTTC.

The J gene is TRBJ2-5, the V gene TRBV5-8, with 9 nucleotides matching TRBD1. V shed 5 bases, J shed 5 bases, and the junction held 10 bases outside the gene matches. The CDR3 is 15 amino acids. The germline CDR1 and CDR2 sequences are SGHTS and YDEGEE. For the CDR3, the DNA is TGTGCCAGCAGAAACCGGGACAGGGCCGCGGAGACCCAGTACTTC. Its protein is CASRNRDRAAETQYF.

The chain couples TRBV5-4 to TRBJ2-3; the match to TRBD2 covers 8 bases. CDR1 is SGHNT, CDR2 YYREEE, per germline (reference sequence). Trimming took 0 bases from V and 6 from J; bases not matched to a gene: 12. CDR3 length: 17 amino acids. DNA for the CDR3: TGTGCCAGCAGCTTGGGGGCCGGACTAGCTGGCAGCGATACGCAGTATTTT. It specifies CASSLGAGLAGSDTQYF.

The chain employs TRBV29-1 and TRBJ1-1; TRBD1 is a possible D gene (6 bases). Germline V CDR1 and CDR2: SQVTM, ANQGSEA. The germline V and J ends were trimmed by 7 bases and 3 bases, with 15 bases remaining between them. The CDR3 runs 13 residues. CDR3 bases: TGCAGCGCTGCGTTAAACAGGGACACTGAAGCTTTCTTT. Amino acid sequence: CSAALNRDTEAFF.

The CDR3: CASSRGGTESYEQYF. CDR3 sequence (DNA): TGTGCCAGCAGCCGAGGCGGGACAGAGTCCTACGAGCAGTACTTC. The chain is built from TRBV7-9 and TRBJ2-7; possibly TRBD1 for D (7 bases). V gave up 5 bases and J gave up 1 base, with 15 bases separating them. Germline V gives CDR1 SEHNR, CDR2 FQNEAQ (reference sequence). The CDR3 is made up of 15 amino acids.

The V and J genes are TRBV28 and TRBJ2-1; a possible D gene is TRBD2 (5 bases). Germline V CDR1 and CDR2: MDHEN, SYDVKM. Deletions cut 2 bases from V and 0 bases from J, with 5 bases between. This CDR3 has 14 amino acids. The CDR3 nucleotides are TGTGCCAGCAGTTTAGAGGGCTCCTACAATGAGCAGTTCTTC. Translating gives CASSLEGSYNEQFF.